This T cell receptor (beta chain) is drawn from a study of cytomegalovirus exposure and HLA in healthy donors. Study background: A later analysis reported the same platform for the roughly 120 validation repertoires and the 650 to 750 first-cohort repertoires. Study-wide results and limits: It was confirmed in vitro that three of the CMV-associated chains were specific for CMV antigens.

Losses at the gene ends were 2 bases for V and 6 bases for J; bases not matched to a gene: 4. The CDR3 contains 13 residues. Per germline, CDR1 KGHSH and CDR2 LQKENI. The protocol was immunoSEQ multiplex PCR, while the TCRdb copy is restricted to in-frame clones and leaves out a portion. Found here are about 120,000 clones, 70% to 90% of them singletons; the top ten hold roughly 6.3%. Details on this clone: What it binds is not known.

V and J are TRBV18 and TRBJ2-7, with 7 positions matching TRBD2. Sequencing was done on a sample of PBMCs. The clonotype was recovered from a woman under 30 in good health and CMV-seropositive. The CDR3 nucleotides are TGTGCCAGCTCACCAGCGGGGGAGGGCGAGCAGTACTTC. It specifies CASSPAGEGEQYF.